This T cell receptor beta chain stems from a study of cytomegalovirus exposure and HLA in healthy donors. This PCR relied on a set of 60 Vbeta primers and 13 Jbeta primers. Clones were sequenced by immunoSEQ multiplex PCR, and TCRdb holds only the in-frame ones, with some missing. This sample has 95,000 to 150,000 clones, with around 80% found just once. Germline values: CDR1 MNHEY, CDR2 SVGAGI. V gave up 7 bases and J gave up 4 bases; unmatched junction bases: 8. The CDR3 extends over 14 amino acids. Findings and caveats of the study: The authors judged a highly shared variant cluster likely a sequencing artifact. Per a prior analysis, the majority of TCR beta V segments were productive roughly 87% or roughly 30% of the time. According to the study, 160 or so TCR beta chains were cytomegalovirus-associated.

As for this clone: The target antigen is unknown.

The sequence was obtained from a young man in good health and CMV-seronegative. What was sequenced was PBMCs. The chain links TRBV6-5 to TRBJ2-7; 9 bases line up with TRBD1. CDR3 in amino acids: CASNPGQGFYEQYF. CDR3 DNA sequence: TGTGCCAGCAACCCGGGACAGGGTTTTTACGAGCAGTACTTC.